This TCR beta chain was recovered during a study of shared clonotypes between healthy human individuals. Overall study: The composition of the donors was a couple of women and a few men aged 18 to 49. Whole-study results and caveats: Sampling used blood alone; tissue repertoires probably differ.

This table comes from immunoSEQ multiplex PCR, and its TCRdb copy is limited to in-frame clones, with some not included. The top ten clones hold more than 9.5% of a sample with approximately 500,000 clones, 81% of them seen once. None of the donors, who were healthy HIV-negative adults, had recently had acute infections or vaccinations. Of note for this clone: Antigen specificity is unknown. Given a far larger clone just one base away, this is likely a sequencing read error.

The clonotype comes from a woman between 40 and 50 years old in good health. Some clones in this sample may be carry-over from other donors' samples. Sequenced input: PBMCs.

The CDR3, as DNA: TGTGCCAGCAGCCCAGGACTAGAGGGTGCCAAAAACATTCAGTACTTC. Amino acids: CASSPGLEGAKNIQYF. The V and J genes are TRBV11-3 and TRBJ2-4; 7 nucleotides match TRBD2. V was clipped by 5 bases and J by 1 base; unmatched bases: 8. The germline gives CDR1 SGHNT, CDR2 YENEEA. The CDR3 sequence is 16 residues long.